This entry describes one T cell receptor beta chain. The method was immunoSEQ multiplex PCR; TCRdb's version includes in-frame clones alone and lacks a portion of them. The profile shows about 94,000 clones, roughly nine tenths of them singletons. The data were obtained in a study of control samples from healthy donors and cancer patients. V gave up 5 bases and J gave up 4 bases, with 6 bases separating them. There are 12 residues in the CDR3. The V gene's germline CDR1 is MNHEY and CDR2 SMNVEV (reference sequence). The source is a woman younger than 35 in good health. The sequenced sample was blood. The genes are TRBV27 and TRBJ1-3; no clear D. The CDR3 loop reads CASSPGGNTIYF. In nucleotides, the CDR3 is TGTGCCAGCAGTCCAGGCGGAAACACCATATATTTT.